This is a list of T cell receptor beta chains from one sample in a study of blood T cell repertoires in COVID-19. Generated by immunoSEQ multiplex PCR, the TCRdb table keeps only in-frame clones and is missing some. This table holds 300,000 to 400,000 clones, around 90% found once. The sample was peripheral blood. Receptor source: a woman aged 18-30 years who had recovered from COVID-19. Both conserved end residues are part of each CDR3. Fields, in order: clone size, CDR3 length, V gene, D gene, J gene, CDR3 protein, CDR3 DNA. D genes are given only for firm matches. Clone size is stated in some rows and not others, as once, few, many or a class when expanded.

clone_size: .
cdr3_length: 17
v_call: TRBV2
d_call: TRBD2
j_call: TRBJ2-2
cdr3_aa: CASSDRGGRAQGGELFF
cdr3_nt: TGTGCCAGCAGTGACAGAGGCGGGAGGGCCCAGGGCGGGGAGCTGTTTTTT

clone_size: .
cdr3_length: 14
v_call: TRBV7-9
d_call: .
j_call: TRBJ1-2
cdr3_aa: CASNSARGDYGYTF
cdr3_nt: TGTGCCAGCAATTCCGCTCGGGGTGACTATGGCTACACCTTC

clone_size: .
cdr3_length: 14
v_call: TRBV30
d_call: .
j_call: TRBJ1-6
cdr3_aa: CAFSEISYNSPLHF
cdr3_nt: TGTGCCTTTAGCGAAATCTCCTATAATTCACCCCTCCACTTT

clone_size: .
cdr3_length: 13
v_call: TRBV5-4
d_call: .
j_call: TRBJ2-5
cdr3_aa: CASSLTGSETQYF
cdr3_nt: TGTGCCAGCAGCTTGACAGGGAGCGAGACCCAGTACTTC

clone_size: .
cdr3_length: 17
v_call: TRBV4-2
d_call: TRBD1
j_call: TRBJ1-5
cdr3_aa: CASSQDFDRGQGQPQHF
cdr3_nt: TGTGCCAGCAGCCAAGACTTTGACAGGGGGCAAGGACAGCCCCAGCATTTT

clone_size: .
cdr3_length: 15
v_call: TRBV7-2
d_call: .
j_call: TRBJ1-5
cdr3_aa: CASSLVEGSNQPQHF
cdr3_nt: TGTGCCAGCAGCTTAGTCGAGGGTAGCAATCAGCCCCAGCATTTT

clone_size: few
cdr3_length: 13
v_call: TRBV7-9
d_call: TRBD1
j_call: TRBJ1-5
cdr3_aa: CASSHDRGQPQHF
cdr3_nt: TGTGCCAGCAGCCACGACAGGGGACAGCCCCAGCATTTT

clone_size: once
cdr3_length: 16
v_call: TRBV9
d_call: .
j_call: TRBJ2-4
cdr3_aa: CASSVGNRLAKNIQYF
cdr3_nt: TGTGCCAGCAGCGTAGGTAATCGACTAGCCAAAAACATTCAGTACTTC

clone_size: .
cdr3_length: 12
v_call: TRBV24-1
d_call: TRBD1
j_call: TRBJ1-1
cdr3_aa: CATRGGTGEAFF
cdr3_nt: TGTGCCACCAGGGGGGGGACAGGGGAAGCTTTCTTT

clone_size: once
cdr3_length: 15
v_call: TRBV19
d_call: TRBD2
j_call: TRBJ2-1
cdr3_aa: CASSFSGSRYNEQFF
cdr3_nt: TGTGCCAGTAGTTTTAGCGGGAGTAGGTACAATGAGCAGTTCTTC

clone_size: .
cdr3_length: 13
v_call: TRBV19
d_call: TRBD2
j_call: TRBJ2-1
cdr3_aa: CASSRAGGGEQFF
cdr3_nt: TGTGCCAGTAGTAGAGCGGGAGGAGGAGAGCAGTTCTTC

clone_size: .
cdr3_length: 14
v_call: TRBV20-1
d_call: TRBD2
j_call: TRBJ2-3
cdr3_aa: CSASSTSGKDTQYF
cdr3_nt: TGCAGTGCTAGTTCGACTAGCGGGAAAGATACGCAGTATTTT

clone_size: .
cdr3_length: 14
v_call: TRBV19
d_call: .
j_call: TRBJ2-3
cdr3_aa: CASSITRATDTQYF
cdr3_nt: TGCGCCAGTAGTATAACGAGGGCCACAGATACGCAGTATTTT

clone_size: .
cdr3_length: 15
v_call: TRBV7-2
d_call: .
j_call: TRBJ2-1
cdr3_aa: CASSSIRGGVYEQFF
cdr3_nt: TGTGCCAGCAGCTCAATTAGAGGGGGAGTGTATGAGCAGTTCTTC

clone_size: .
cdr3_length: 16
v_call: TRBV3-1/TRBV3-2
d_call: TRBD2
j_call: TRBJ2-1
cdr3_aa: CASSPGTSGGGGEQFF
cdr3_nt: TGTGCCAGCAGCCCAGGGACTAGCGGGGGAGGGGGCGAGCAGTTCTTC

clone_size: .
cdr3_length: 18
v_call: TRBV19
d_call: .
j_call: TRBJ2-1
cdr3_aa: CASSIPFGAGGSYNEQFF
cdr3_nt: TGTGCCAGTAGTATACCGTTCGGGGCAGGGGGGTCCTACAATGAGCAGTTCTTC

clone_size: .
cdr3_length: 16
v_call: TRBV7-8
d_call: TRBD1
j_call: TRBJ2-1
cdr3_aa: CASSLPTGGSYNEQFF
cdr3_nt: TGTGCCAGCAGCTTACCTACAGGGGGCTCCTACAATGAGCAGTTCTTC

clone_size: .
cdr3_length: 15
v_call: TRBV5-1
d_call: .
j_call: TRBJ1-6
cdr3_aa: CASRSAVAYNSPLHF
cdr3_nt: TGCGCCAGCAGAAGTGCAGTGGCTTATAATTCACCCCTCCACTTT

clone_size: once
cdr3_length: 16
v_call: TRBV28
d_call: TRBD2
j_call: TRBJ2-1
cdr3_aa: CASSLISGTTYNEQFF
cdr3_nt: TGTGCCAGCAGTTTAATTAGCGGGACAACGTACAATGAGCAGTTCTTC

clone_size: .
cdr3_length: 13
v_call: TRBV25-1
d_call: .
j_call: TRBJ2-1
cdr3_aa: CASSIAAYNEQFF
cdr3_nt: TGTGCCAGCAGTATAGCGGCCTACAATGAGCAGTTCTTC

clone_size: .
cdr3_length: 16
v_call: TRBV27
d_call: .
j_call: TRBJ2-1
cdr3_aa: CASSFRGFSSYNEQFF
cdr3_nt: TGTGCCAGCAGTTTTCGGGGGTTTAGCTCCTACAATGAGCAGTTCTTC

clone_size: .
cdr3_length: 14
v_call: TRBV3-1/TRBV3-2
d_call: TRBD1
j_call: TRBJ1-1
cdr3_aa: CASSPRAKGAQAFF
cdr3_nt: TGTGCCAGCAGCCCCCGGGCCAAGGGGGCCCAAGCTTTCTTT

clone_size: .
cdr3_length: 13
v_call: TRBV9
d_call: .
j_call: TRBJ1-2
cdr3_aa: CASALTGSWGYTF
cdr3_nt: TGTGCCAGCGCCCTCACAGGGTCCTGGGGCTACACCTTC

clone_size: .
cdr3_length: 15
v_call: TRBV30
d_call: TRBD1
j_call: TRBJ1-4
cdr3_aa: CAWSDDRGGNEKLFF
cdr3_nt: TGTGCCTGGAGTGACGACAGGGGTGGGAATGAAAAACTGTTTTTT

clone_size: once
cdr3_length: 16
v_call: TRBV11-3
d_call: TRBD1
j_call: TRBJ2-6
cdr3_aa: CASRGTGPPTANVLTF
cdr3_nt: TGTGCCAGCAGGGGGACAGGGCCCCCAACCGCCAACGTCCTGACTTTC

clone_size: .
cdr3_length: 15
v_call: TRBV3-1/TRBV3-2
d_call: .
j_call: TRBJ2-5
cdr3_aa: CASSQALRYQETQYF
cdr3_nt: TGTGCCAGCAGCCAGGCTCTCCGTTACCAAGAGACCCAGTACTTC

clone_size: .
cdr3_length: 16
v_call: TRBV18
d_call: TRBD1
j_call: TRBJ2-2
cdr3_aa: CASSPPDRGFAGELFF
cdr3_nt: TGTGCCAGCTCACCCCCAGACAGGGGGTTCGCCGGGGAGCTGTTTTTT

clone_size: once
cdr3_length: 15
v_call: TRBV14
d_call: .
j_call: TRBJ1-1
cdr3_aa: CASSHIWAPSSEAFF
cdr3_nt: TGTGCCAGCAGCCACATTTGGGCCCCTTCTTCTGAAGCTTTCTTT

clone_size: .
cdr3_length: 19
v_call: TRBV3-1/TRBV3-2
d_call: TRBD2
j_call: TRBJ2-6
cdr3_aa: CASSHGLAGGIAGANVLTF
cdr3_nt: TGTGCCAGCAGCCACGGACTAGCGGGAGGAATAGCTGGGGCCAACGTCCTGACTTTC

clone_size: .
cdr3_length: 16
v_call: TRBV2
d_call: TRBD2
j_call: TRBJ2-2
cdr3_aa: CASSESAGGNTGELFF
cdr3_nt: TGTGCCAGCAGTGAGTCAGCGGGAGGGAACACCGGGGAGCTGTTTTTT

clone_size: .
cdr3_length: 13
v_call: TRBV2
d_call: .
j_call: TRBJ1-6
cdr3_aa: CASSDGIGSPLHF
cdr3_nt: TGTGCCAGCAGTGACGGGATTGGTTCACCCCTCCACTTT

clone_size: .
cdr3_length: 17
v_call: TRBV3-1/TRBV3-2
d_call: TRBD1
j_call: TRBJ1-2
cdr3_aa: CASSQDSFGQGEEGYTF
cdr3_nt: TGTGCCAGCAGCCAAGATTCTTTTGGACAGGGGGAGGAAGGCTACACCTTC

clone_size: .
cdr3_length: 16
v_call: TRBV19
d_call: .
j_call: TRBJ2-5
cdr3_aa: CASSIGQSPWGETQYF
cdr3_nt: TGTGCCAGTAGTATCGGACAGTCACCCTGGGGGGAGACCCAGTACTTC

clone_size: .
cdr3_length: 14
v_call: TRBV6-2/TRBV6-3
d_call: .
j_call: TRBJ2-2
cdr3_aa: CASSYSRAPRELFF
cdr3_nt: TGTGCCAGCAGTTACTCGAGGGCACCTAGGGAGCTGTTTTTT

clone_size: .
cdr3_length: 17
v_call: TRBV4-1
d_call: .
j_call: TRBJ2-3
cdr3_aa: CASSQSLRELNTDTQYF
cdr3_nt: TGCGCCAGCAGCCAAAGTCTCCGGGAGTTGAACACAGATACGCAGTATTTT

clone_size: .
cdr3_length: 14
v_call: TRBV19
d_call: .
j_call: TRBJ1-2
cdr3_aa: CASSALTGDYGYTF
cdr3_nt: TGTGCCAGTAGTGCACTGACAGGAGATTATGGCTACACCTTC

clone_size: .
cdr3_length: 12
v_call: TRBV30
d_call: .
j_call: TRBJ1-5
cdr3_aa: CAWSVEGGPQHF
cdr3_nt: TGTGCCTGGAGTGTAGAAGGAGGGCCCCAGCATTTT

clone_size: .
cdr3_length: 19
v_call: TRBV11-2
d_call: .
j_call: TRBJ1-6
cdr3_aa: CASSLPPRGPRGGNSPLHF
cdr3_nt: TGTGCCAGCAGCTTACCCCCGAGGGGACCCAGGGGCGGGAATTCACCCCTCCACTTT

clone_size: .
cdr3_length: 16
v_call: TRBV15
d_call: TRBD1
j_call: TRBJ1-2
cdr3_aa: CATSRGQGSLNYGYTF
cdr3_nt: TGTGCCACCAGCAGGGGACAGGGATCCCTCAACTATGGCTACACCTTC

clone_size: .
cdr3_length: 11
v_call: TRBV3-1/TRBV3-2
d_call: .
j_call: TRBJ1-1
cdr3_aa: CASSLGTEAFF
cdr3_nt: TGTGCCAGCAGCCTCGGCACTGAAGCTTTCTTT

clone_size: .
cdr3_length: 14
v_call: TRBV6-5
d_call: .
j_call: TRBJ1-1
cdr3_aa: CASSLGQMNTEAFF
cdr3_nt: TGTGCCAGCAGCCTAGGACAGATGAACACTGAAGCTTTCTTT